This T cell receptor beta chain was obtained from a study of regulatory T cells in long-lasting Graves disease. The germline V gene has CDR1 SNHLY and CDR2 FYNNEI. The CDR3 runs to 14 residues. Documented time point: newly diagnosed GD, antithyroid drugs for less than 3 months. Researchers made the TCR library from RNA that was extracted from PBMCs. Combining iRepertoire HTBI primers with Arm-PCR of CDR3 regions, the authors built TCR beta libraries. TCRdb fed the multiplex PCR reads into MiXCR, producing one record per CDR3 protein. The repertoire holds some 370,000 distinct CDR3 sequences, with approximately 10% as singletons. As regards this clonotype: A far bigger clonotype differs at one base, so this is likely a read error.

Separately, the same data were catalogued under a study of T cells in Graves' hyperthyroidism and ophthalmopathy. According to that study: On the basis of clinical symptoms, serum thyroxine and TRAb, thyroid ultrasound and orbital computed tomography, diagnoses were made. Blood samples included most of the expanded thyroid clonotypes exceeding 0.001.

The input for sequencing was peripheral blood mononuclear cells (PBMCs), taken at new diagnosis, from a patient treated with antithyroid drugs. The clonotype comes from a woman between 18 and 29 years old with Graves disease. This chain uses TRBV2 with TRBJ2-3; D is perhaps TRBD1 (5 bases). Near its end, the DNA agrees better with TRBJ1-1, so the J call may be wrong. The CDR3 reads CASSEQGVHAEAFF. The DNA of the CDR3 is TGTGCCAGCAGTGAGCAGGGAGTCCACGCTGAAGCTTTCTTT.